This is a list of T cell receptor beta chains from one sample in a study of Ad26.COV2.S vaccination and SARS-CoV-2 variants. This table comes from immunoSEQ multiplex PCR, and its TCRdb copy is limited to in-frame clones, with some not included. Of about 350,000 clones listed, roughly nine tenths are singletons. This specimen was peripheral blood, taken after recovery from COVID-19. Receptor source: a human donor who had recovered from COVID-19. Each CDR3 is given with its conserved first and last residue. Each record gives: V gene, CDR3 protein.

TRBV14	CASSLSGRRYGYTF
TRBV12-3/TRBV12-4	CASSNSGNTIYF
TRBV14	CASSQFQGGFQETQYF
TRBV7-2	CASSLAGLQREPNQPQHF
TRBV7-9	CASSLERGPSYEQYF
TRBV7-9	CASRTQGNTEAFF
TRBV6-2/TRBV6-3	CASSSPTATTEAFF
TRBV11-2	CASSTSNYGYTF
TRBV5-6	CASSLVKGLGQFF
TRBV7-9	CASSSSRRQGTEAFF
TRBV4-1	CASSLHNEQFF
TRBV27	CASSFSGHRPDTQYF
TRBV5-1	CASSLEGEGATNYGYTF
TRBV6-1	CASSEVLTTYEQYF
TRBV7-2	CASSSTGPMGGYTF
TRBV2	CASRRGADQPQHF
TRBV7-9	CASSPHSTGGAPGNTIYF
TRBV7-2	CASSFSSGRHGEQFF
TRBV5-5	CASSPDGRAPMDMDGYTF
TRBV7-9	CASSPRLGGNEQFF
TRBV7-2	CASSPRGLDEKLFF
TRBV7-2	CASSFELVKDTQYF
TRBV7-8	CASSFPGQGANTEAFF
TRBV3-1/TRBV3-2	CASSIDPGKGYTF
TRBV13	CASSLQGGTDTQYF
TRBV19	CASSIRQAGELFF
TRBV5-1	CASSLDSLENNEQFF
TRBV15	CATSRLQGQPQHF
TRBV7-6	CASSLGVPGSKTQYF
TRBV25-1	CASSEKNRVSPLHF
TRBV4-1	CASSQGGLYEQYF
TRBV27	CASRERLAGGPPDTQYF
TRBV4-1	CASSHGTPIYGYTF
TRBV7-9	CASSLGKRWAYF
TRBV5-1	CASSFSQGLTGELFF